The source of this TCR beta chain is a study of T cell responses to AZD1222 COVID-19 vaccine. The study's findings and limits: Repertoire sampling was restricted to post-peak T cell response timepoints. Seropositive at baseline were only five or six AZD1222 recipients. Most donors were white British and more were female, and clonal diversity was possibly underestimated. Vaccine-associated CD4 TCRs spanned spike, dominant at 160-218 and 743-854.

Comment on this clone: Its antigen remains unknown.

Here immunoSEQ multiplex PCR was the method, and the copy in TCRdb shows in-frame clones only, minus some. The sample lists tens of thousands of clones; roughly 86% were seen once. Germline V gene lookup returns CDR1 MNHEY and CDR2 SVGAGI. V was clipped by 5 bases and J by 3 bases, with 5 bases between them. The CDR3 loop spans 11 amino acids. The chain carries TRBV6-5 and TRBJ2-7; D remains unclear. This clonotype was sampled from an adult who received the AZD1222 COVID-19 vaccine. Sequencing used peripheral blood, obtained 28 days after the second AZD1222 dose. The DNA of the CDR3 is TGTGCCAGCAGTACGTACTACGAGCAGTACTTC. Its translation is CASSTYYEQYF.